The 10 T cell receptor beta chains in this list originate from one sample, sequenced in a study of regulatory T cells in long-lasting Graves disease. Researchers made TCR beta libraries by using iRepertoire HTBI primers and running Arm-PCR on CDR3 regions. TCRdb reanalysed the multiplex PCR reads using MiXCR and keeps one entry per CDR3 protein. The repertoire holds 300,000 to 500,000 distinct CDR3 sequences, with less than 25% as singletons. Time point indicated: persistent/refractory GD, antithyroid drugs over 5 years with positive TRAb. RNA isolated from PBMCs was used to make the TCR library. The source was peripheral blood mononuclear cells (PBMCs), collected when the disease was refractory, from a patient treated with antithyroid drugs. All receptors derive from a female donor with Graves disease.

V gene TRBV7-9 combines with J gene TRBJ2-4; 9 bases align to TRBD1. The trim removed 5 bases at V and 5 bases at J, leaving 4 bases unmatched. CDR1 SEHNR and CDR2 FQNEAQ come from the germline V gene (reference sequence). This CDR3 contains 14 residues. This CDR3 is CASSPTGGENIQYF. The CDR3 nucleotides are TGTGCCAGCAGCCCTACAGGGGGCGAAAACATTCAGTACTTC.

This clonotype turned up a few times. The chain recombines TRBV30 with TRBJ1-6; D may be TRBD1 (5 bases). V dropped 0 bases and J dropped 6 bases, with 18 bases sitting between them. Germline V lookup: CDR1 GTSNPN, CDR2 SVGIG (reference sequence). The CDR3 has 17 amino acids. The CDR3 protein is CAWSVQVLSSGNSPLHF. CDR3 in DNA: TGTGCCTGGAGTGTACAGGTCCTTTCGTCGGGTAATTCACCCCTCCACTTT.

This clonotype was found many times. V is TRBV12-3 or TRBV12-4 and J is TRBJ1-2; D call uncertain. V was clipped by 6 bases and J by 0 bases, with 17 bases between them. The CDR3 extends over 16 amino acids. The CDR3 DNA sequence: TGTGCCAGCAGCCCTGGGAGCTTTGCCCCTAACTATGGCTACACCTTC. Amino acid sequence: CASSPGSFAPNYGYTF.

This clonotype was counted only a few times. V usage is TRBV27 and J usage is TRBJ2-7; 9 bases fit TRBD2. Trimming at V came to 0 bases and at J to 6 bases, leaving 3 bases not matched to a gene. From germline, CDR1 is MNHEY and CDR2 SMNVEV (reference sequence). The CDR3 extends over 14 amino acids. DNA of the CDR3: TGTGCCAGCAGTTTATCCTCGGGACTAGCCGAGCAGTACTTC. This gives the protein CASSLSSGLAEQYF.

This clonotype was picked up many times. CDR3 residues: CASSEGLAGARSIQYF. DNA of the CDR3: TGTGCCAGCAGTGAAGGGCTAGCGGGAGCCCGGTCGATTCAGTACTTC. This sequence joins TRBV2 and TRBJ2-4; 10 nucleotides agree with TRBD2. The junction had 10 bases not matched to a gene; V was cut back by 1 base and J by 10 bases. The V gene's germline CDR1 is SNHLY and CDR2 FYNNEI. The CDR3 is made up of 16 amino acids.

The J gene is TRBJ1-1, the V gene TRBV6-1, with 9 bases that match TRBD1. The germline V gene has CDR1 MNHNS and CDR2 SASEGT. The length of the CDR3 is 14 residues. V lost 6 bases to trimming and J lost 7 bases; unmatched junction nucleotides: 9. CDR3 amino acids: CASRVDRGRNEAFF. The CDR3 DNA follows: TGTGCCAGCAGAGTGGACAGGGGTCGTAATGAAGCTTTCTTT.

This clonotype has at least ten counts. In DNA, the CDR3 is TGTGCCTGGAGTGTGAAGGCAGGGCGCTCCTACGAGCAGTACTTC. It encodes CAWSVKAGRSYEQYF. The chain carries TRBV30 and TRBJ2-7; TRBD1 is a possible D gene (5 bases). The V and J ends lost 0 bases and 0 bases respectively, with 12 bases between them. This CDR3 has 15 amino acids. Germline CDR1 GTSNPN, CDR2 SVGIG (reference sequence).

The V gene is TRBV9, the J gene TRBJ1-1, with D unresolved. Germline CDR1 reads SGDLS; CDR2 reads YYNGEE. The CDR3 covers 14 residues. Trimming removed 0 bases at V and 2 bases at J, with 8 bases between. Written as DNA, the CDR3 is TGTGCCAGCAGCGTAGGAGAGGCAAACACTGAAGCTTTCTTT. Its translation: CASSVGEANTEAFF.

This clonotype came up many times. The J gene is TRBJ2-5, the V gene TRBV7-9; D call uncertain. This CDR3 contains 14 residues. The ends were cut back, 1 base at V and 2 bases at J, with 8 bases in the middle. Looked up from germline, CDR1 is SEHNR and CDR2 is FQNEAQ (reference sequence). The CDR3 protein is CASSLEMAQETQYF. Here the CDR3 DNA reads TGTGCCAGCAGCTTAGAAATGGCTCAAGAGACCCAGTACTTC.

This clonotype came up many times. In DNA, the CDR3 is TGTGCCAGCAGCTCCCTCGGCTACACCTTC. Protein sequence: CASSSLGYTF. This chain connects TRBV28 to TRBJ1-2; D gene uncertain. The germline V gene encodes CDR1 MDHEN and CDR2 SYDVKM. V shed 6 bases and J shed 8 bases, with 7 bases lying between them. CDR3 length: 10 amino acids.